One and the same sample provided the 11 T cell receptor beta chains below, sequenced in a study of blood T cell repertoires in COVID-19. Clones were sequenced by immunoSEQ multiplex PCR, and TCRdb holds only the in-frame ones, with some missing. The sample lists 100,000 or so clones, 81% occurring once. The sequencing input was peripheral blood. All receptors come from a woman between 70 and 85 years old with acute or convalescent COVID-19.

The chain uses TRBV5-1 and TRBJ1-1; tentative D call: TRBD1 (6 bases). Germline V gene lookup returns CDR1 SGHRS and CDR2 YFSETQ. The V and J ends lost 4 bases and 7 bases respectively, with 14 bases between them. This CDR3 is 13 amino acids long. CDR3 residues: CASSATGWNEAFF. For the CDR3, the DNA is TGCGCCAGCAGCGCTACAGGGTGGAATGAAGCTTTCTTT.

Details on this clone: The sample holds other DNA sequences that translate to the same CDR3. The chain is built from TRBV5-4 and TRBJ2-5; perhaps TRBD2 as D (7 bases). The CDR3 has 14 amino acids. V lost 0 bases and J 4 bases, leaving 10 bases between the germline ends. In germline, CDR1 is SGHNT, CDR2 YYREEE (reference sequence). The CDR3 loop is CASSLGGGAETQYF. In DNA, the CDR3 is TGTGCCAGCAGCTTGGGTGGGGGGGCAGAGACCCAGTACTTC.

This clone appeared a few times. The rearrangement joins TRBV28 to TRBJ2-7; 9 bases fit TRBD1. The trim removed 5 bases at V and 5 bases at J, leaving 13 bases unmatched. The CDR3 length is 16 residues. Germline CDR1 reads MDHEN; CDR2 reads SYDVKM. CDR3 in DNA: TGTGCCAGCAGTGCAGGGGGACAGGGAACGACCGACGAGCAGTACTTC. This gives the protein CASSAGGQGTTDEQYF.

This clone was seen once. The chain employs TRBV27 and TRBJ1-2; 9 bases map to TRBD1. CDR3 length: 15 residues. V was clipped by 4 bases and J by 3 bases; unmatched bases: 6. In germline, CDR1 is MNHEY, CDR2 SMNVEV (reference sequence). CDR3 bases: TGTGCCAGCAGTTCTACAGGGGGCGCGGACTATGGCTACACCTTC. Protein product: CASSSTGGADYGYTF.

This chain joins TRBV10-1 and TRBJ1-2, with D possibly TRBD1 on 5 matching bases. The CDR3 is 13 residues long. The germline V and J ends were trimmed by 11 bases and 2 bases, with 15 bases remaining between them. The germline gives CDR1 WNHNN, CDR2 SYGVQD (reference sequence). The CDR3 sequence: CALIRVGNYGYTF. As DNA, the CDR3 is TGCGCCTTAATCAGGGTAGGAAACTATGGCTACACCTTC.

The chain links TRBV6-5 to TRBJ2-5; 12 bases fit TRBD2. Losses at the gene ends were 6 bases for V and 3 bases for J; bases not matched to a gene: 5. There are 15 residues in the CDR3. Looked up from germline, CDR1 is MNHEY and CDR2 is SVGAGI. The CDR3 is CASSQLAGGEETQYF. CDR3 coding DNA: TGTGCCAGCAGCCAACTAGCGGGAGGCGAAGAGACCCAGTACTTC.

This chain links TRBV6-5 with TRBJ1-5, with 7 bases aligning to TRBD1. The V segment lost 2 bases and the J segment 5 bases; nucleotides outside the gene matches: 0. The CDR3 contains 13 residues. CDR1 MNHEY and CDR2 SVGAGI come from the germline V gene. The CDR3 sequence: CASSYDRDQPQHF. The CDR3 DNA reads as TGTGCCAGCAGTTACGACAGGGATCAGCCCCAGCATTTT.

This clone appeared a few times. The V gene is TRBV2, the J gene TRBJ2-7; no clear D. Trimming left V 7 bases short and J 5 bases short, with 12 bases between. Per the germline V gene, CDR1 is SNHLY and CDR2 is FYNNEI. The CDR3 contains 12 residues. CDR3 nucleotide sequence: TGTGCCAGCACCTATGTACCGGACGAGCAGTACTTC. It is translated as CASTYVPDEQYF.

J is TRBJ2-7 and V is TRBV7-2, with D tentatively TRBD1 (6 bases). CDR1 and CDR2 (germline): SGHTA, FQGNSA. Trimming stripped 5 bases from V and 2 bases from J, with 13 bases between. CDR3 size: 14 residues. The CDR3 loop reads CASSPGDKPYEQYF. CDR3 DNA sequence: TGTGCCAGCAGCCCAGGGGATAAACCCTACGAGCAGTACTTC.

CDR3 sequence reads: CASSRGGHLTRGTEAFF. DNA for the CDR3: TGTGCCAGCAGCCGCGGGGGGCACTTAACCCGAGGCACTGAAGCTTTCTTT. The genes are TRBV14 and TRBJ1-1, with a possible D match to TRBD1 (6 bases). This CDR3 region has 17 residues. V lost 4 bases and J 4 bases, leaving 22 bases between the germline ends. The germline gives CDR1 SGHDN, CDR2 FVKESK.

This rearrangement joins TRBV6-5 to TRBJ2-3, with D perhaps matching TRBD2 (5 bases). Deletions cut 7 bases from V and 2 bases from J, with 13 bases between. The CDR3 is made up of 14 amino acids. Germline V gene sequence: CDR1 MNHEY, CDR2 SVGAGI. CDR3 DNA sequence: TGTGCCAGCAAAGGGCGGACTGTCACAGATACGCAGTATTTT. Amino acids: CASKGRTVTDTQYF.